Given below is one T cell receptor beta chain in context. Its specificity is unknown. Method: immunoSEQ multiplex PCR; TCRdb's copy keeps in-frame clones and lacks some. The sample yields 97,000 or so clones, 70% to 90% seen once. The data are from a study of T cell responses to AZD1222 COVID-19 vaccine. Study-level information: Analyses pooled second doses at about 4 or about 12 weeks. Study results and limitations: Two doses of AZD1222 preceded a rise in Spike-specific TCR breadth and depth. The reported proportion of spike-specific TCRs targeting unmutated variant regions was nearly half. At 160-218 and 743-854, vaccine-associated CD4 TCRs were dominant, and they spanned spike.

The germline gives CDR1 MNHEY, CDR2 SVGAGI. J lost 3 bases, V lost 6 bases, and 4 bases had no gene match. The CDR3 is 13 amino acids. The rearrangement joins TRBV6-5 to TRBJ1-2; 7 bases align to TRBD1. The material was peripheral blood, obtained on day 0 of AZD1222 vaccination. This clonotype was sampled from an adult in good health. The CDR3 sequence is CASRFTGDYGYTF. CDR3 nucleotides: TGTGCCAGCAGATTTACAGGGGACTATGGCTACACCTTC.